Shown below are 27 T cell receptor beta chains from a single sample sequenced in a study of identical twins. TCRdb re-derived calls from the 5' RACE reads in MiXCR, one entry per CDR3 protein. The table includes approximately 590,000 distinct CDR3 sequences, more than 9% detected once. This sample was also put to use in a study of yellow fever vaccine responses in identical twins.

Sequenced sample: PBMCs. The receptors shown here come from a woman aged 18 to 35 in good health.

The V call is TRBV7-2, the J call TRBJ2-4; no definite D call. This CDR3 is 14 amino acids long. V lost 5 bases to trimming and J lost 0 bases, with 8 bases between them. The germline V gene has CDR1 SGHTA and CDR2 FQGNSA. In nucleotides, the CDR3 is TGTGCCAGCAGCCCGGAAGGAGCCAAAAACATTCAGTACTTC. Protein product: CASSPEGAKNIQYF.

The J gene is TRBJ1-4, the V gene TRBV20-1; 10 nucleotides match TRBD1. With 3 bases clipped from V and 8 bases from J, the junction kept 6 bases outside the gene matches. Germline values: CDR1 DFQATT, CDR2 SNEGSKA (reference sequence). The CDR3 contains 14 residues. The chain's CDR3 is CSARMRTGGEKLFF. In nucleotides, the CDR3 is TGCAGTGCTAGGATGAGGACAGGGGGAGAAAAACTGTTTTTT.

The chain combines TRBV27 with TRBJ2-7, with D tentatively TRBD2 (6 bases). Trimming left V 6 bases short and J 1 base short, with 19 bases between. Germline assignment: CDR1 MNHEY and CDR2 SMNVEV (reference sequence). The CDR3 contains 16 residues. This CDR3 is CASRDLGGEGSYEQYF. CDR3 sequence (DNA): TGTGCCAGCAGGGACCTTGGAGGGGAAGGTTCCTACGAGCAGTACTTC.

This clonotype showed up just a few times. The chain uses TRBV19 and TRBJ2-1; 9 nucleotides agree with TRBD2. With 1 base clipped from V and 6 bases from J, the junction kept 7 bases outside the gene matches. Germline lookup yields CDR1 LNHDA and CDR2 SQIVND (reference sequence). CDR3 length equals 16 residues. The CDR3 nucleotides are TGTGCCAGTAGTATAGGGAGCGGGGGGCATACCAATGAGCAGTTCTTC. Its translation is CASSIGSGGHTNEQFF.

CDR3 bases: TGTGCCAGCAGCGCCCCCCCCGGGCAGGGGGGTAATGAGCAGTTCTTC. Residues: CASSAPPGQGGNEQFF. The chain links TRBV9 to TRBJ2-1; maybe TRBD1 (7 bases). The CDR3 sequence is 16 residues long. Trimming took 3 bases from V and 7 from J, leaving 20 bases between them. CDR1 SGDLS and CDR2 YYNGEE come from the germline V gene.

In this sample, this clonotype turned up many times. This chain links TRBV6-2 or TRBV6-3 with TRBJ1-4; D uncertain. V was pared by 8 bases and J by 4 bases, with 14 bases between. This CDR3 contains 14 residues. Germline V CDR1 and CDR2: MNHEY, SVGEGT. The CDR3 DNA is TGTGCCAGCGCTCGCGACATGAGTAATGAAAAACTGTTTTTT. Its protein product is CASARDMSNEKLFF.

Ten or more counts support this clonotype. The chain employs TRBV9 and TRBJ2-1, with TRBD2 matching over 8 bases. CDR3 length: 21 amino acids. Germline V gives CDR1 SGDLS, CDR2 YYNGEE. Trimming removed 0 bases from V and 0 bases from J; junction bases left unmatched: 17. This CDR3 reads CASSVVPRGLAGELSYNEQFF. CDR3 nucleotides: TGTGCCAGCAGCGTAGTCCCCCGGGGGCTAGCGGGCGAACTCTCCTACAATGAGCAGTTCTTC. The full variable domain, its missing parts supplied by reference TRBV9 and TRBJ2-1, is DSGVTQTPKHLITATGQRVTLRCSPRSGDLSVYWYQQSLDQGLQFLIQYYNGEERAKGNILERFSAQQFPDLHSELNLSSLELGDSALYFCASSVVPRGLAGELSYNEQFFGPGTRLTVL.

J is TRBJ1-1 and V is TRBV20-1; TRBD1 might be the D (5 bases). Looked up from germline, CDR1 is DFQATT and CDR2 is SNEGSKA (reference sequence). V dropped 1 base and J dropped 3 bases, with 12 bases sitting between them. This CDR3 is built from 14 residues. CDR3 in amino acids: CSARVAGGDTEAFF. CDR3 sequence (DNA): TGCAGTGCTAGAGTAGCGGGGGGGGACACTGAAGCTTTCTTT.

There are many counts of this clonotype. DNA of the CDR3: TGTGCCAGCAGTGAGAACCCGGGACTAGCATCCAATGAGCAGTTCTTC. It codes for CASSENPGLASNEQFF. The gene calls are TRBV28 and TRBJ2-1; 9 positions agree with TRBD2. The CDR3 runs 16 residues. From germline, CDR1 is MDHEN and CDR2 SYDVKM. Trimming removed 5 bases from V and 6 bases from J; junction bases left unmatched: 11.

This clonotype was counted many times. The rearrangement joins TRBV3-1 to TRBJ2-1; possible D gene TRBD1, 5 bases. The CDR3 runs to 15 residues. Germline V CDR1 and CDR2: LGHDT, YNNKEL (reference sequence). V lost 7 bases, J lost 3 bases, and 16 bases lay in between. Here the CDR3 reads CASTDNTGGYNEQFF. As DNA, the CDR3 is TGTGCCAGCACCGACAACACAGGCGGCTACAATGAGCAGTTCTTC.

This clonotype was seen at least ten times. The rearrangement links TRBV12-3 or TRBV12-4 to TRBJ1-3; TRBD1 aligns across 8 bases. Trimming cost V 6 bases and J 2 bases; bases outside gene matches: 6. The CDR3 runs 15 residues. The CDR3 reads CASRQNRGTGNTIYF. In DNA form, the CDR3 reads TGTGCCAGCAGACAAAACAGGGGGACTGGAAACACCATATATTTT.

This clonotype was picked up many times. This rearrangement joins TRBV24-1 to TRBJ2-5, with 8 bases lining up with TRBD1. After removal of 4 bases from V and 0 bases from J, the junction contained 6 bases not matched to a gene. Germline CDR1 reads KGHDR; CDR2 reads SFDVKD. This CDR3 is 16 amino acids long. CDR3 region: CATSDSHRGNQETQYF. The DNA of the CDR3 is TGTGCCACCAGTGACTCACACAGGGGGAACCAAGAGACCCAGTACTTC.

This clonotype was counted between two and nine times. The chain recombines TRBV20-1 with TRBJ2-1, with D perhaps being TRBD1 or TRBD2 (5 bases each). The V end lost 2 bases, the J end lost 0 bases, and 8 bases lay between the germline ends. The V gene's germline CDR1 is DFQATT and CDR2 SNEGSKA (reference sequence). The CDR3 has 14 amino acids. The CDR3 reads CSARWGSSYNEQFF. The CDR3, as DNA: TGCAGTGCTAGATGGGGGAGCTCCTACAATGAGCAGTTCTTC.

There are many counts of this clonotype. V and J are TRBV10-3 and TRBJ2-1; no reliable D call. CDR1 is ENHRY, CDR2 SYGVKD, per germline. Deletions cut 1 base from V and 5 bases from J, with 15 bases between. The CDR3 covers 16 residues. The CDR3 nucleotides are TGTGCCATCAGTGAGTTTACCCCCCAACGACACAATGAGCAGTTCTTC. Its translation: CAISEFTPQRHNEQFF.

The chain combines TRBV7-2 with TRBJ2-5; D not certain. V shed 5 bases and J shed 7 bases, with 20 bases lying between them. Germline CDR1 reads SGHTA; CDR2 reads FQGNSA. The CDR3 runs to 15 residues. The CDR3 loop reads CASSRRTEPQATQYF. The CDR3, as DNA: TGTGCCAGCAGCAGACGGACGGAGCCCCAGGCGACCCAGTACTTC.

The chain couples TRBV29-1 to TRBJ2-3, with no clear D. The length of the CDR3 is 13 residues. V was shortened by 4 bases and J by 0 bases, with 8 bases between the two germline ends. Per germline, CDR1 SQVTM and CDR2 ANQGSEA. CDR3 region: CSVVGKSTDTQYF. DNA of the CDR3: TGCAGCGTTGTGGGGAAAAGCACAGATACGCAGTATTTT.

This rearrangement joins TRBV2 to TRBJ2-3; 8 bases agree with TRBD2. This CDR3 spans 14 amino acids. Germline V gene sequence: CDR1 SNHLY, CDR2 FYNNEI. Trimming cost V 5 bases and J 1 base; bases outside gene matches: 2. CDR3 residues: CASSMTSGTDTQYF. CDR3 DNA sequence: TGTGCCAGCAGTATGACTAGCGGCACAGATACGCAGTATTTT.

This clonotype was detected only a few times. The chain couples TRBV21-1 to TRBJ2-2; TRBD1, as called in the table, went unchecked against the DNA. TRBV21-1 is given as a pseudogene. This CDR3 is built from 15 residues. This CDR3 reads CASSRGSWNTGELFF. In DNA, the CDR3 is TGTGCCAGCTCAAGGGGATCCTGGAACACCGGGGAGCTGTTTTTT.

This clonotype was seen at least ten times. J is TRBJ2-7 and V is TRBV11-2; the D gene is possibly TRBD2 (5 bases). There are 12 residues in the CDR3. The V and J ends lost 3 bases and 5 bases respectively, with 8 bases between them. The germline gives CDR1 SGHAT, CDR2 FQNNGV. The CDR3 region has the DNA TGTGCCAGCAGCTTTGCGGGTAACGAGCAGTACTTC. This translates into CASSFAGNEQYF.

This chain uses TRBV7-9 with TRBJ2-7; D is uncertain. The CDR3 consists of 12 residues. Germline loops: CDR1 SEHNR, CDR2 FQNEAQ (reference sequence). V was trimmed by 2 bases and J by 8 bases, leaving 10 bases between them. The CDR3 loop is CASSLSGDKQYF. In DNA form, the CDR3 reads TGTGCCAGCAGCTTATCTGGGGATAAGCAGTACTTC.

CDR3 region: CSVEAASYNEQFF. The CDR3 bases are TGCAGCGTTGAAGCCGCCAGCTACAATGAGCAGTTCTTC. The chain is built from TRBV29-1 and TRBJ2-1; D uncertain. V dropped 1 base and J dropped 3 bases, with 7 bases sitting between them. CDR3 length equals 13 residues. Per germline, CDR1 SQVTM and CDR2 ANQGSEA.

The chain couples TRBV12-5 to TRBJ2-1, with a weak D call TRBD1 (6 bases). V lost 5 bases and J 2 bases, leaving 22 bases between the germline ends. The CDR3 is 18 residues long. The V gene's germline CDR1 is LGHNT and CDR2 FRNRAP. The CDR3 region is CASGLLPMGAPPYNEQFF. CDR3 coding DNA: TGTGCTAGTGGTCTGCTGCCGATGGGGGCCCCCCCCTACAATGAGCAGTTCTTC. The full variable domain, with the rest looked up from reference TRBV12-5 and TRBJ2-1, is DARVTQTPRHKVTEMGQEVTMRCQPILGHNTVFWYRQTMMQGLELLAYFRNRAPLDDSGMPKDRFSAEMPDATLATLKIQPSEPRDSAVYFCASGLLPMGAPPYNEQFFGPGTRLTVL.

This clonotype was picked up a small number of times. The rearrangement joins TRBV6-5 to TRBJ2-3; 10 positions agree with TRBD2. Germline assignment: CDR1 MNHEY and CDR2 SVGAGI. With 2 bases clipped from V and 6 bases from J, the junction kept 11 bases outside the gene matches. The CDR3 is 17 residues long. CDR3 nucleotides: TGTGCCAGCAGTTACCCGGGCCGAGCGGGAGGGGCGGATACGCAGTATTTT. Protein sequence: CASSYPGRAGGADTQYF.

This clonotype was seen ten or more times. The chain couples TRBV9 to TRBJ2-3; D call uncertain. Trimming took 2 bases from V and 6 from J, leaving 7 bases between them. This CDR3 comprises 12 residues. CDR1 and CDR2 (germline): SGDLS, YYNGEE. CDR3 sequence: CASSVYRDTQYF. CDR3 DNA: TGTGCCAGCAGCGTTTACCGGGATACGCAGTATTTT.

Regarding this clonotype: Compared with germline, one end of the junction differs, possibly owing to a read error. The chain carries TRBV20-1 and TRBJ2-5, with 9 positions matching TRBD2. Germline V gene lookup returns CDR1 DFQATT and CDR2 SNEGSKA (reference sequence). The CDR3 is 17 residues long. The CDR3: CCARDPVAGVYQETQYF. The CDR3, as DNA: TGCTGTGCTAGAGATCCTGTAGCGGGGGTATACCAAGAGACCCAGTACTTC.

The rearrangement joins TRBV13 to TRBJ2-7, with D possibly matching TRBD1 (7 bases). Germline V gene data show CDR1 as PRHDT and CDR2 as FYEKMQ (reference sequence). Trimming cost V 5 bases and J 0 bases, with 14 bases left between them. The CDR3 is 15 residues long. The CDR3, as DNA: TGTGCCAGCAGCGTACGGAGGGACAGCTCCTACGAGCAGTACTTC. This encodes CASSVRRDSSYEQYF.

This clonotype has only a few counts. The V call is TRBV30, the J call TRBJ2-7; D perhaps matches TRBD2 (6 bases). Trimming shortened V by 1 base and J by 1 base, and 8 bases separated the two germline ends. Germline V CDR1 and CDR2: GTSNPN, SVGIG (reference sequence). This CDR3 has 13 amino acids. The CDR3 reads CAWSEGTSYEQYF. The CDR3 coding sequence is TGTGCCTGGAGTGAAGGGACTTCCTACGAGCAGTACTTC.